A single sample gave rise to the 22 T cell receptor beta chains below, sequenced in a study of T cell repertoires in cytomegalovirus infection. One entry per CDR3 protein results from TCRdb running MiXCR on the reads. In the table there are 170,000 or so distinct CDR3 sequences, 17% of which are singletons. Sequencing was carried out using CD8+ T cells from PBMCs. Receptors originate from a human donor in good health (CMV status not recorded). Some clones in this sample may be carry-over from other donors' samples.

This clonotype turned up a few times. The CDR3 sequence is CATSDEVNEQFF. In DNA form, the CDR3 reads TGTGCCACCAGTGATGAAGTCAATGAGCAGTTCTTC. The V gene is TRBV24-1, the J gene TRBJ2-1; D unresolved. V lost 3 bases, J lost 6 bases, and 5 bases lay in between. The CDR3 loop spans 12 amino acids. Germline CDR1 reads KGHDR; CDR2 reads SFDVKD.

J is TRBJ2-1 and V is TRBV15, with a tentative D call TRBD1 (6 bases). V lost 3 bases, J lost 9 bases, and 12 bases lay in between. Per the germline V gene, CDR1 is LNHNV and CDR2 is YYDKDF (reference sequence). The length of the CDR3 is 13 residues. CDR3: CATSSHRDSEQFF. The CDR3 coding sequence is TGTGCCACCAGCAGTCACAGGGATAGTGAGCAGTTCTTC. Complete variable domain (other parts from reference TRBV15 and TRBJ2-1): DAMVIQNPRYQVTQFGKPVTLSCSQTLNHNVMYWYQQKSSQAPKLLFHYYDKDFNNEADTPDNFQSRRPNTSFCFLDIRSPGLGDTAMYLCATSSHRDSEQFFGPGTRLTVL.

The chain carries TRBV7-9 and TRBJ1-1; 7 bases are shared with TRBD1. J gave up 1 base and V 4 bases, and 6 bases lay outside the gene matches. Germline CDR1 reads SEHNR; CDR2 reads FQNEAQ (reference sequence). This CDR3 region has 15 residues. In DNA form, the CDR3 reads TGTGCCAGCAGCTCCCCGACAGGGACGAACACTGAAGCTTTCTTT. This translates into CASSSPTGTNTEAFF.

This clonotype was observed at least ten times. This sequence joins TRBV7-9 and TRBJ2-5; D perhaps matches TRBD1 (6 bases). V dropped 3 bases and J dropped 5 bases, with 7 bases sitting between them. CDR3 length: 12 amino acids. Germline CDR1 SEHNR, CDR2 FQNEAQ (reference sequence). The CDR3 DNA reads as TGTGCCAGCAGCTTTCAGGGGGAGACCCAGTACTTC. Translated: CASSFQGETQYF.

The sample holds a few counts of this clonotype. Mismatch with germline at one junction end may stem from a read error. The CDR3 here is CASSLGPYSEQFF. The CDR3 bases are TGTGCCAGCAGTTTAGGGCCCTACAGTGAGCAGTTCTTC. The chain has TRBV12-3 or TRBV12-4 and TRBJ2-1; D uncertain. The length of the CDR3 is 13 residues.

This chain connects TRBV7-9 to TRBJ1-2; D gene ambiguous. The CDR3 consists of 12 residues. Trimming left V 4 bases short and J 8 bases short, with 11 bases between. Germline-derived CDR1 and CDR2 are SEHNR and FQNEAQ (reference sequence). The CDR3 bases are TGTGCCAGCAGCTCAGGAGGGAAAGGCTACACCTTC. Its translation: CASSSGGKGYTF. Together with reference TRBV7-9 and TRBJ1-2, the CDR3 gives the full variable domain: DTGVSQNPRHKITKRGQNVTFRCDPISEHNRLYWYRQTLGQGPEFLTYFQNEAQLEKSRLLSDRFSAERPKGSFSTLEIQRTEQGDSAMYLCASSSGGKGYTFGSGTRLTVV.

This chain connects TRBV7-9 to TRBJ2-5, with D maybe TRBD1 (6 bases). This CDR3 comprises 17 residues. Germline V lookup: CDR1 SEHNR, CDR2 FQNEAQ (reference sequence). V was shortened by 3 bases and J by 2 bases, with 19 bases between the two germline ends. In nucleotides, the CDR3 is TGTGCCAGCAGCTTTCCCGCGCGAGGGACACTACAAGAGACCCAGTACTTC. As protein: CASSFPARGTLQETQYF.

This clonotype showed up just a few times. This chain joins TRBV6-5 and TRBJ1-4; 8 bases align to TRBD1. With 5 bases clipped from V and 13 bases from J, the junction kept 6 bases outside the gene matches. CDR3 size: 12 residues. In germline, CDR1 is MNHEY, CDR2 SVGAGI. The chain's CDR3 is CASSANRGGLFF. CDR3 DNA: TGTGCCAGCAGTGCGAACAGGGGGGGACTGTTTTTT.

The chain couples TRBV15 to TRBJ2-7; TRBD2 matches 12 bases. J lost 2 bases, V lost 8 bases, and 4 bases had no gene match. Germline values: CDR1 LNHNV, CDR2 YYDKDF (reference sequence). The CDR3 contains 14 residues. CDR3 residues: CATRLAGETYEQYF. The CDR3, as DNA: TGTGCCACCCGACTAGCGGGGGAGACCTACGAGCAGTACTTC.

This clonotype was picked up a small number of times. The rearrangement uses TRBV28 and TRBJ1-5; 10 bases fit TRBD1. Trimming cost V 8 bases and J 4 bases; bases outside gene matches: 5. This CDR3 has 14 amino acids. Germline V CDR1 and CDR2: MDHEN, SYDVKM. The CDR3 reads CASGDRGQNQPQHF. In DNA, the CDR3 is TGTGCCAGCGGAGACAGGGGGCAAAATCAGCCCCAGCATTTT.

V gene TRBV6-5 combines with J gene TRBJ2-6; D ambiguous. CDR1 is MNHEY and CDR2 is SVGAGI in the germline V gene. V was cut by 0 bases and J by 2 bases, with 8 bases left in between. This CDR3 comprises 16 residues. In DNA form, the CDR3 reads TGTGCCAGCAGTTACTCGTCGCCTACTGGGGCCAACGTCCTGACTTTC. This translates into CASSYSSPTGANVLTF.

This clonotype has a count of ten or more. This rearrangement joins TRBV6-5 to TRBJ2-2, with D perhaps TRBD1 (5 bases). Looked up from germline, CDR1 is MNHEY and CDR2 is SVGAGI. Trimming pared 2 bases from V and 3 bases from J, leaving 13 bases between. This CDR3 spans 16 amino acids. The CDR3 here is CASSYAGHGYTGELFF. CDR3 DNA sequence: TGTGCCAGCAGTTACGCCGGACACGGATACACCGGGGAGCTGTTTTTT.

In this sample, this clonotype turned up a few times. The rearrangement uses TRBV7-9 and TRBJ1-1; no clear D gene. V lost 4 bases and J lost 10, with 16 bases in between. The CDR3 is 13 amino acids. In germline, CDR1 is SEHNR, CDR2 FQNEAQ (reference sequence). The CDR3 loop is CASSSRQTRGAFF. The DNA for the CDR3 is TGTGCCAGCAGCTCACGGCAGACGAGAGGAGCTTTCTTT.

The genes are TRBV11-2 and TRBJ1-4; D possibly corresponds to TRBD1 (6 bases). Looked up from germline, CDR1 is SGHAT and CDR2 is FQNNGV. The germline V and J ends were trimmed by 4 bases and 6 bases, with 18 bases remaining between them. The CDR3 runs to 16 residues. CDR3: CASSSQPGQLDEKLFF. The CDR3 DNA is TGTGCCAGCAGCTCCCAGCCAGGACAGCTTGATGAAAAACTGTTTTTT.

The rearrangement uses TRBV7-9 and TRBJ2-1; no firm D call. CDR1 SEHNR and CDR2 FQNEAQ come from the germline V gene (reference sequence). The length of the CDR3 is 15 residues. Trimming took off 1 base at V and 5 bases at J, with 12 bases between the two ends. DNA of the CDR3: TGTGCCAGCAGCTTAGTACAGCTGGCGAACAATGAGCAGTTCTTC. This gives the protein CASSLVQLANNEQFF.

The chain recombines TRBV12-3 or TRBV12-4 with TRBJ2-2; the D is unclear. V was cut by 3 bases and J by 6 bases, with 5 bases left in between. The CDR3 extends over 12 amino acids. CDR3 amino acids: CASSFRPGELFF. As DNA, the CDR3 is TGTGCCAGCAGTTTTCGCCCCGGGGAGCTGTTTTTT.

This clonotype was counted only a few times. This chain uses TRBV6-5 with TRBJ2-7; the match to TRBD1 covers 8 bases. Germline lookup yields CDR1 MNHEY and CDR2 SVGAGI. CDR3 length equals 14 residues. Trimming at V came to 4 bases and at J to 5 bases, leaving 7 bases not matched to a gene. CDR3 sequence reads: CASSLSRGRDEQYF. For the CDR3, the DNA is TGTGCCAGCAGTTTATCCAGGGGGCGCGACGAGCAGTACTTC.

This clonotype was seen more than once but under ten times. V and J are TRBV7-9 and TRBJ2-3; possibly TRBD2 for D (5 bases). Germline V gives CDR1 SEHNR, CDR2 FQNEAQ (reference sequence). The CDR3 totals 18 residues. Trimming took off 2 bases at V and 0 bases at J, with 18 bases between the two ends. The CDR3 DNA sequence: TGTGCCAGCAGCTTATTAAAGAGAATTGAGGGTAGCACAGATACGCAGTATTTT. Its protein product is CASSLLKRIEGSTDTQYF.

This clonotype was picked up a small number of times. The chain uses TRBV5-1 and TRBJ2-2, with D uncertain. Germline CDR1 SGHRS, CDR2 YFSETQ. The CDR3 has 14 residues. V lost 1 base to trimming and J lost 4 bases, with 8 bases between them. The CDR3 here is CASSLYSFTGELFF. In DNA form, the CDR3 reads TGCGCCAGCAGCTTGTACAGTTTCACCGGGGAGCTGTTTTTT.

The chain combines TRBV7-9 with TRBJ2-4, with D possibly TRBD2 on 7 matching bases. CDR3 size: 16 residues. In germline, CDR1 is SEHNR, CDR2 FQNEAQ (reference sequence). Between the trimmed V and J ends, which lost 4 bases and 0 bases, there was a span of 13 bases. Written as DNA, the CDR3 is TGTGCCAGCAGCTCAGGGGAGGGGAGAGCCAAAAACATTCAGTACTTC. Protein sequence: CASSSGEGRAKNIQYF.

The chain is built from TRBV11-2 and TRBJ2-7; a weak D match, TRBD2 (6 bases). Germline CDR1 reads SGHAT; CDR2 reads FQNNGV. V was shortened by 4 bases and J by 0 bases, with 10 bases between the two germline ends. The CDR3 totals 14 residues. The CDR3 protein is CASSSTGSSYEQYF. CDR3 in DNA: TGTGCCAGCAGCTCCACCGGGAGCTCCTACGAGCAGTACTTC.

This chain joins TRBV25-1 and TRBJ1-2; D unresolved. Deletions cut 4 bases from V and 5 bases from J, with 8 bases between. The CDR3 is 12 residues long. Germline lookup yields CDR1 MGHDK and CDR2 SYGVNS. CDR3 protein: CASSGKTYGYTF. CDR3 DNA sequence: TGTGCCAGCAGTGGGAAGACTTATGGCTACACCTTC.